What follows are 19 T cell receptor beta chains derived from one specimen sequenced in a study of regulatory T cells in long-lasting Graves disease (dated by TCRdb to the early 2020s). The time point label, as the study defines it: newly diagnosed GD, antithyroid drugs for less than 3 months. For both TCR sequencing and RNA sequencing, RNA was extracted from PBMCs using TRIzol. Library method: multiplex PCR. The instrument was an Illumina HiSeq 4000. To build TCR beta libraries, CDR3 regions were amplified by Arm-PCR using iRepertoire HTBI primers. TCRdb redid the processing of the public reads, applying fastp at Q25 and MiXCR, and retained in-frame beta chains. Every CDR3 protein is listed once, alongside the most common genes and DNA of its rows. This sample comprises about 400,000 distinct CDR3 sequences, over 14% of them detected only once. The ten most abundant clones make up approximately 8% of the sample.

The data also belong to a second study, concerning T cells in Graves' hyperthyroidism and ophthalmopathy.

The material was peripheral blood mononuclear cells (PBMCs), obtained at new diagnosis, from a patient treated with antithyroid drugs. The receptors originated from a woman in her thirties or forties with Graves disease. Donor details come from another sample of the same person, matched by shared clones.

Note on this clonotype: The DNA is left out, because the CDR3 cannot be placed on it with certainty; the CDR3 is given as TCRdb lists it. The rearrangement links TRBV28 to TRBJ2-2; no check of the table's D call, TRBD2, against the DNA was made. Germline-derived CDR1 and CDR2 are MDHEN and SYDVKM. The CDR3 is 18 residues long, ends included. The CDR3 sequence: CASSLISGGSRTPGSCFF.

The V gene is TRBV5-4, the J gene TRBJ2-2; 8 bases align to TRBD2. Trimming took 9 bases from V and 0 from J; bases not matched to a gene: 13. The CDR3 is 17 residues long. The germline V gene has CDR1 SGHNT and CDR2 YYREEE (reference sequence). In DNA, the CDR3 is TGTGCCACCACCTCTCGGGGGGGGGCCGCGAACACCGGGGAGCTGTTTTTT. This gives the protein CATTSRGGAANTGELFF.

This clonotype has at least ten counts. The J gene is TRBJ2-2, the V gene TRBV25-1; D possibly corresponds to TRBD1 (5 bases). The germline V gene encodes CDR1 MGHDK and CDR2 SYGVNS. This CDR3 is 14 amino acids long. V was pared by 3 bases and J by 1 base, with 6 bases between. CDR3 sequence: CASSDRVNTGELFF. The DNA for the CDR3 is TGTGCCAGCAGTGACAGGGTGAACACCGGGGAGCTGTTTTTT.

In its sample, this clonotype was seen many times. J is TRBJ2-1 and V is TRBV7-2, with TRBD2 identical over 8 bases. The V and J ends lost 5 bases and 7 bases, in that order; junction bases with no gene match: 10. The CDR3 is 15 residues long. Per the germline V gene, CDR1 is SGHTA and CDR2 is FQGNSA. The CDR3 DNA sequence: TGTGCCAGCAGCCCAGCAGCGGGAGTCCGGAATGAGCAGTTCTTC. The encoded protein is CASSPAAGVRNEQFF.

This clonotype was detected many times. The chain couples TRBV20-1 to TRBJ2-5, with 11 bases aligning to TRBD2. The CDR3 totals 14 residues. V gave up 6 bases and J gave up 5 bases; unmatched junction bases: 8. Germline loops: CDR1 DFQATT, CDR2 SNEGSKA (reference sequence). CDR3 in amino acids: CSAGGLAGFETQYF. Written as DNA, the CDR3 is TGCAGTGCGGGAGGACTAGCGGGTTTTGAGACCCAGTACTTC.

There are a few counts of this clonotype. An end of the junction differs from the germline gene, which may be a read error. The chain couples TRBV7-7 to TRBJ2-1; 7 nucleotides line up with TRBD2. From germline, CDR1 is SSHAT and CDR2 FNYEAQ (reference sequence). There are 16 residues in the CDR3. The CDR3 loop is CASSLEPLSGGTEQFF. The CDR3 nucleotides read TGTGCTAGCAGCTTAGAGCCTTTGTCGGGAGGCACGGAGCAGTTCTTC.

In its sample, this clonotype was seen many times. In nucleotides, the CDR3 is TGTGCCAGCAGCGACAACAGGGGTTCCTACAATGAGCAGTTCTTC. This gives the protein CASSDNRGSYNEQFF. The chain employs TRBV9 and TRBJ2-1, with TRBD1 matching over 7 bases. V shed 3 bases, J shed 1 base, and the junction held 4 bases outside the gene matches. The germline V gene has CDR1 SGDLS and CDR2 YYNGEE. This CDR3 spans 15 amino acids. The entire variable domain, with the rest obtained from reference TRBV9 and TRBJ2-1, is as follows: DSGVTQTPKHLITATGQRVTLRCSPRSGDLSVYWYQQSLDQGLQFLIQYYNGEERAKGNILERFSAQQFPDLHSELNLSSLELGDSALYFCASSDNRGSYNEQFFGPGTRLTVL.

This clonotype was seen ten or more times. The chain combines TRBV19 with TRBJ1-4, with 8 nucleotides matching TRBD1. This CDR3 region has 15 residues. Germline lookup yields CDR1 LNHDA and CDR2 SQIVND (reference sequence). V lost 5 bases to trimming and J lost 8 bases; unmatched junction nucleotides: 10. The CDR3 DNA reads as TGTGCCAGTAGTGCCTACAGGACAGGGAAAGAAAAACTGTTTTTT. Its translation is CASSAYRTGKEKLFF.

The table lists this clonotype with a few counts. This chain connects TRBV7-9 to TRBJ2-5; no firm D call. The germline V and J ends were trimmed by 10 bases and 3 bases, with 12 bases remaining between them. Germline V gene data show CDR1 as SEHNR and CDR2 as FQNEAQ (reference sequence). CDR3 length: 12 residues. The CDR3, as DNA: TGTGCCAAGCCCGGCGGAAAAGAGACCCAGTACTTC. Its protein is CAKPGGKETQYF.

Many counts were recorded for this clonotype. J is TRBJ1-5 and V is TRBV2, with D perhaps matching TRBD1 (5 bases). With 2 bases removed from V and 7 bases from J, the gap between germline ends came to 12 bases. The CDR3 sequence is 14 residues long. CDR1 is SNHLY and CDR2 is FYNNEI in the germline V gene. CDR3 residues: CASSERDLWQPQHF. The CDR3 coding sequence is TGTGCCAGCAGTGAAAGGGACTTATGGCAGCCCCAGCATTTT.

This clonotype was detected a few times. A read error may explain this, as a much larger clone is one base away. The rearrangement links TRBV24-1 to TRBJ2-5, with 10 bases aligning to TRBD1. This CDR3 contains 15 residues. CDR1 KGHDR and CDR2 SFDVKD come from the germline V gene. The CDR3 bases are TGTGCCACCAGTGATGTGGGACAGGGGCAAGAGGCCCAGTACTTC. Protein sequence: CATSDVGQGQEAQYF.

This chain joins TRBV6-5 and TRBJ1-6; D remains ambiguous. Germline CDR1 and CDR2: MNHEY and SVGAGI. V shed 2 bases and J shed 5 bases, with 10 bases lying between them. The length of the CDR3 is 15 residues. Written as DNA, the CDR3 is TGTGCCAGCAGTTACAGGCGGCAGGATAATTCACCCCTCCACTTT. This codes for CASSYRRQDNSPLHF.

This clonotype was counted many times. The chain recombines TRBV19 with TRBJ1-1, with a weak D call TRBD1 (5 bases). The germline V gene has CDR1 LNHDA and CDR2 SQIVND (reference sequence). Trimming stripped 2 bases from V and 7 bases from J, with 8 bases between. The CDR3 is made up of 12 amino acids. This CDR3 reads CASSILGGEAFF. In DNA, the CDR3 is TGTGCCAGTAGTATATTGGGGGGTGAAGCTTTCTTT.

This clonotype was detected ten times or more. The chain carries TRBV2 and TRBJ2-1; no firm D call. The V gene lost 1 base and the J gene lost 5 bases, with 6 bases spanning the gap. The CDR3 has 13 residues. Germline CDR1 is SNHLY and CDR2 is FYNNEI. The CDR3 reads CASSEDRNNEQFF. CDR3 in DNA: TGTGCCAGCAGTGAAGACAGAAACAATGAGCAGTTCTTC.

This clonotype was detected many times. The chain combines TRBV30 with TRBJ2-5; 12 bases fit TRBD1. The CDR3 has 13 amino acids. The germline V gene encodes CDR1 GTSNPN and CDR2 SVGIG (reference sequence). The junction had 6 bases not matched to a gene; V was cut back by 7 bases and J by 6 bases. The DNA of the CDR3 is TGTGCCTCGCAGGGACAGGGGGCGAAGACCCAGTACTTC. Translated: CASQGQGAKTQYF.

This clonotype occurred a few times. This chain links TRBV5-6 with TRBJ2-7; D not certain. V lost 0 bases and J lost 0, with 4 bases in between. CDR3 length: 13 residues. Looked up from germline, CDR1 is SGHDT and CDR2 is YYEEEE. The CDR3 DNA sequence: TGTGCCAGCAGCTTGGCCAACTCCTACGAGCAGTACTTC. Amino acids: CASSLANSYEQYF.

The sample holds many counts of this clonotype. The V call is TRBV20-1, the J call TRBJ2-1; the match to TRBD1 covers 8 bases. V lost 1 base, J lost 10 bases, and 12 bases stayed unmatched. The germline V gene encodes CDR1 DFQATT and CDR2 SNEGSKA (reference sequence). The CDR3 loop spans 15 amino acids. The CDR3 loop reads CSARGLGQGSNEQFF. In DNA, the CDR3 is TGCAGTGCTAGAGGGCTCGGACAGGGAAGTAACGAGCAGTTCTTC.

This clonotype was observed many times. The junction departs from the called germline gene at one end, perhaps through a read error. This sequence joins TRBV11-1 and TRBJ2-1; D is tentatively TRBD1 or TRBD2 (5 bases each). Germline V gene lookup returns CDR1 SGHAT and CDR2 FQDESV (reference sequence). The CDR3 length is 14 residues. The CDR3, as DNA: TGCGCCAGCAGCCGAGGGGAGTATAGGAATGAGCAGTTCTTC. Translating it yields CASSRGEYRNEQFF.

Many counts were recorded for this clonotype. This rearrangement joins TRBV20-1 to TRBJ2-1, with 7 bases fitting TRBD1. V lost 3 bases, J lost 3 bases, and 8 bases stayed unmatched. In germline, CDR1 is DFQATT, CDR2 SNEGSKA (reference sequence). The CDR3 is made up of 15 amino acids. The CDR3, as DNA: TGCAGTGCTAGTACGGCCCAGGGGGTCTACAATGAGCAGTTCTTC. As protein: CSASTAQGVYNEQFF.